This T cell receptor (beta chain) was identified during a study of early T cells in non-severe SARS-CoV-2 infection. Study overall: Sequencing of unsorted whole blood was done on bulk RNA, leaving chains unpaired.

This clonotype was observed a handful of times. Attached unique molecular identifiers marked individual cDNA molecules. Via MiXCR, TCRdb re-called the 5' RACE reads, giving one row per CDR3 protein. The top ten hold approximately 4% of the sample, which has about 110,000 distinct CDR3 sequences, roughly 13% seen once. Looked up from germline, CDR1 is SGHDT and CDR2 is YYEEEE. The CDR3 spans 16 residues. V lost 0 bases and J 4 bases, leaving 13 bases between the germline ends. The receptor was derived from an adult who was a healthcare worker with PCR-confirmed SARS-CoV-2 infection or an uninfected control (not recorded which). Sequenced here: whole blood, sampled at baseline. The chain uses TRBV5-6 and TRBJ2-2, with D maybe TRBD2 (6 bases). CDR3 bases: TGTGCCAGCAGCTTGGTTAGGAGGGGAGGCACCGGGGAGCTGTTTTTT. Translating gives CASSLVRRGGTGELFF.